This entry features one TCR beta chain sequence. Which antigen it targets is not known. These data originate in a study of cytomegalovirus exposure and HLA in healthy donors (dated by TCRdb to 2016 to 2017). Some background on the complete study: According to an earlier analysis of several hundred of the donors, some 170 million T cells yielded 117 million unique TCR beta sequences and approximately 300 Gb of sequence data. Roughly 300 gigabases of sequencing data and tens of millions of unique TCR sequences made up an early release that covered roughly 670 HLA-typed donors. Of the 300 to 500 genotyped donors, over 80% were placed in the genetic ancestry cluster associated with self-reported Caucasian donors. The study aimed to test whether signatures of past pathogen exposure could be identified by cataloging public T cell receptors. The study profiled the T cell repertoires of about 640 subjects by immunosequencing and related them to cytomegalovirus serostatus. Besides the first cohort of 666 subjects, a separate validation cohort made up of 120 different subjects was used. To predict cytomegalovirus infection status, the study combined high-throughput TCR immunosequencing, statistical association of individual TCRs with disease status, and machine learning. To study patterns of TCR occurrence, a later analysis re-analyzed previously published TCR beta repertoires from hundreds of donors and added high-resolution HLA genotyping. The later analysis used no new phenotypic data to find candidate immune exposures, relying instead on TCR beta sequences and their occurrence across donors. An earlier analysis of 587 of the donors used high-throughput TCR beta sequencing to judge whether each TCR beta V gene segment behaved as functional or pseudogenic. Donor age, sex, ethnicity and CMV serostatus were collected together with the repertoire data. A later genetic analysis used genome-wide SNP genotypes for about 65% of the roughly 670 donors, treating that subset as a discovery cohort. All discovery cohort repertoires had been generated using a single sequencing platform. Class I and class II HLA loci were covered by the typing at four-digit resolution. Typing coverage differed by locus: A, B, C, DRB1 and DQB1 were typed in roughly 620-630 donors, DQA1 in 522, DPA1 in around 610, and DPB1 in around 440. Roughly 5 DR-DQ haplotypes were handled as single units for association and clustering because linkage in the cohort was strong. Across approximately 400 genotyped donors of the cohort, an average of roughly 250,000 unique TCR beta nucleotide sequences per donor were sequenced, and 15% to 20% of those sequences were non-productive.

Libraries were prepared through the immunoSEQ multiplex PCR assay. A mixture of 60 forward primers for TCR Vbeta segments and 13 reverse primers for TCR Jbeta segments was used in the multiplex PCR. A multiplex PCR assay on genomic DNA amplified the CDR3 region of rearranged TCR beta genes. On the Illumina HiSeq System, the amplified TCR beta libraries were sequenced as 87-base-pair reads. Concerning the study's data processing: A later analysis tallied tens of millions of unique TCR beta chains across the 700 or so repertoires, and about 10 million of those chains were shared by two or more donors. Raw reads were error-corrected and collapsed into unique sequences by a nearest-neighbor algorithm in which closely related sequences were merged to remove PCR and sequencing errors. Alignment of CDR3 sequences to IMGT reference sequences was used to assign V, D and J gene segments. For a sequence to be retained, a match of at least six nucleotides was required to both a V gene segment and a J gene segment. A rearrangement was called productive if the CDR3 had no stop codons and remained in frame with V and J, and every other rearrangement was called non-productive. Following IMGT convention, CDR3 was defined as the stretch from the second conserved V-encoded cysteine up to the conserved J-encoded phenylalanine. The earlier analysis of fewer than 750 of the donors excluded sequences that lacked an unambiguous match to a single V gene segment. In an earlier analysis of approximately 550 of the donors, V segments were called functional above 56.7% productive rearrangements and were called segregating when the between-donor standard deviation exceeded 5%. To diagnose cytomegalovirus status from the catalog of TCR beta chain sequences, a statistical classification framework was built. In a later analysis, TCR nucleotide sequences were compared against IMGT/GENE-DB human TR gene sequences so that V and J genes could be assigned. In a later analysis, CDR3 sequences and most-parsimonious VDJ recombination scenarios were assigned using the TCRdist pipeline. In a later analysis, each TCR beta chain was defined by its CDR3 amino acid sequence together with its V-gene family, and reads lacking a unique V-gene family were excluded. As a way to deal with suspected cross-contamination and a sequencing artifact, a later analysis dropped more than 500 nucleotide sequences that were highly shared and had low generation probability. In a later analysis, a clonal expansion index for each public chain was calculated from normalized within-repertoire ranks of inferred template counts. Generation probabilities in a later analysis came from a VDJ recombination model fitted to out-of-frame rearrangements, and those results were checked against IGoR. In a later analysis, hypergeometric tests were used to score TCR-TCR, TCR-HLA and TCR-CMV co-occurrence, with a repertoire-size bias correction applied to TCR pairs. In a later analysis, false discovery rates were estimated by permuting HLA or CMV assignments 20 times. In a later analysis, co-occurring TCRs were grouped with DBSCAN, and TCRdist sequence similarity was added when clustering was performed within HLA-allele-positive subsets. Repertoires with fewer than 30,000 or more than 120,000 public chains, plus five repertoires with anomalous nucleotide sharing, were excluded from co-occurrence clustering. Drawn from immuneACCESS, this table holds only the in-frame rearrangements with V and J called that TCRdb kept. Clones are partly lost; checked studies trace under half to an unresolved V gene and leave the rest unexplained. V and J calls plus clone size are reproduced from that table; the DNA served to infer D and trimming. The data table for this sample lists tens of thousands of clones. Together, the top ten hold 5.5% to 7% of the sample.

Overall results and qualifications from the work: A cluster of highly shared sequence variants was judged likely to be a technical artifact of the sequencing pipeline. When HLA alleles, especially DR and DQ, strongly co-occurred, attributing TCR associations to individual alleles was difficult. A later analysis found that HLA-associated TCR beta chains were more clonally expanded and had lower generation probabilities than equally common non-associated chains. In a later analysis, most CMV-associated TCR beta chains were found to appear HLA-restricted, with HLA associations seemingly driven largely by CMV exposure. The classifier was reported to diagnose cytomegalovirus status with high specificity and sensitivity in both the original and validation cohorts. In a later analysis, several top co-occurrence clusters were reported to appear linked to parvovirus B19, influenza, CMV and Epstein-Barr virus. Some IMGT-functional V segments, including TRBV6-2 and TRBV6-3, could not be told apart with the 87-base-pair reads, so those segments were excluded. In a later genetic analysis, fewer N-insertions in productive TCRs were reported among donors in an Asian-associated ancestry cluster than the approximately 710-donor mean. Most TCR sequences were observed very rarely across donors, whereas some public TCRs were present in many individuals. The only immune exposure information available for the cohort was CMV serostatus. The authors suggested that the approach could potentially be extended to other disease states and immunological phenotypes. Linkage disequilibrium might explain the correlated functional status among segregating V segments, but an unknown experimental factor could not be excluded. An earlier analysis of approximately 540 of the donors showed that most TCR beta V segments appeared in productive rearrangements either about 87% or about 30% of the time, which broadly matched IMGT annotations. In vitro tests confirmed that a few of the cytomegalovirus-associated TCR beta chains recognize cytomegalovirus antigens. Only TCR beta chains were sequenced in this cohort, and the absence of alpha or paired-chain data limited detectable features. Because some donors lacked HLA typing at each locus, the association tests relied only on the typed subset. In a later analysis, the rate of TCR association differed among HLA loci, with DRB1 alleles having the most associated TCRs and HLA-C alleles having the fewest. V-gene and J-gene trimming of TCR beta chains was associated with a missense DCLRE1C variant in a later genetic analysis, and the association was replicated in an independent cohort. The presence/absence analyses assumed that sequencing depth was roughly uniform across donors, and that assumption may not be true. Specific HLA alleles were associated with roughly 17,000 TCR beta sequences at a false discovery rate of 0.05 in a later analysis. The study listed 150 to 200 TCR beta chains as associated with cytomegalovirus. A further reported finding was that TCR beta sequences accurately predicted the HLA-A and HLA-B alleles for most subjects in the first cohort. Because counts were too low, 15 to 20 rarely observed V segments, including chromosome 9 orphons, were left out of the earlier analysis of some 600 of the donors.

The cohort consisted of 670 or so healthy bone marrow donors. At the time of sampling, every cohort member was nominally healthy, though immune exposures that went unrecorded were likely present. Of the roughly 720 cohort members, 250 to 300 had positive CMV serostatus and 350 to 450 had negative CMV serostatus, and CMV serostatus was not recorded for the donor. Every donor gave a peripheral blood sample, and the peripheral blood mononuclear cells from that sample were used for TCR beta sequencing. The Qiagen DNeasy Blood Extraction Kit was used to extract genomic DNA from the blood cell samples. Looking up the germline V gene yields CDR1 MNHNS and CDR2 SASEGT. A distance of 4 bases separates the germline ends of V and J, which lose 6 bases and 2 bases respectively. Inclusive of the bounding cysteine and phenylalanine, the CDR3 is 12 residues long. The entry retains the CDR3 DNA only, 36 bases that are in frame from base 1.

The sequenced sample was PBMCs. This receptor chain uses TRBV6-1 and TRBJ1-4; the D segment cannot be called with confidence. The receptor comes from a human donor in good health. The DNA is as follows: TGTGCCAGCAGACAGACTAATGAAAAACTGTTTTTT. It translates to CASRQTNEKLFF.